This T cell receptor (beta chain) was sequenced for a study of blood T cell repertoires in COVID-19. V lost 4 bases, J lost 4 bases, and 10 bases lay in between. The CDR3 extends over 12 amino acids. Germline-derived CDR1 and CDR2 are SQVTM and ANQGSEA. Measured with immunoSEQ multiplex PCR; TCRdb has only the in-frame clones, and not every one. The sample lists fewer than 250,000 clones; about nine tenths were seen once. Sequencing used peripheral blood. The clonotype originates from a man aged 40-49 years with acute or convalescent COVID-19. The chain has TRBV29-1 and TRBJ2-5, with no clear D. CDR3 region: CSVGSSGETQYF. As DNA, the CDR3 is TGCAGCGTTGGGTCTAGTGGAGAGACCCAGTACTTC.